This T cell receptor (beta chain) was retrieved from a study of T-cell reconstitution after alpha-beta-depleted transplantation in children. The study's findings and limits: Reportedly, only several hundred clones from non-depleted graft cells drove alpha-beta T-cell counts at about two months. Recipient T cells and thymic progenitors that survived were the source of the high TCRbeta diversity seen at day 60 in some patients.

Of note for this clonotype: Its antigen remains unknown.

This CDR3 is 13 amino acids long. CDR1 LGHDT and CDR2 YNNKEL come from the germline V gene (reference sequence). The V gene lost 1 base and the J gene lost 6 bases, with 7 bases spanning the gap. Using unique molecular identifiers, the investigators prepared the TCRbeta library. A single record per CDR3 protein comes from TCRdb applying MiXCR to the PCR reads. This table holds some 310,000 distinct CDR3 sequences, 20% to 30% found once. The sequence derives from a male patient younger than 18 who had a stem cell transplant for acute lymphoblastic leukemia, so the T cells may come from the graft donor. V gene TRBV3-1 combines with J gene TRBJ1-5, with unresolved D. This sample comprised PBMCs, mostly from graft donor cells, obtained 180 days after TCRalphabeta/CD19-depleted stem cell transplant. CDR3 region: CASSQAVGQPQHF. The CDR3, as DNA: TGTGCCAGCAGCCAAGCTGTGGGTCAGCCCCAGCATTTT.